This T cell receptor beta chain is drawn from a study of vaccination and CD4 T cells after COVID-19. Overall study: Convalescent participants consisted of six males and four females, two being Hispanic.

This clonotype was seen only once. The antigen remains undetermined. Regarding treatment: roughly 11-day PBMC culture with coronavirus spike peptide pools or control peptides (ViraFEST assay). An Oncomine TCR Beta short-read assay was used to sequence the DNA from cultured CD4+ T cells. A single record per CDR3 protein comes from TCRdb applying MiXCR to the PCR reads. The table has around 10,000 distinct CDR3 sequences, roughly 31% seen once. The CDR3 contains 17 residues. Sequencing was performed on CD4+ T cells from blood, cultured in vitro. The V gene is TRBV12-2, the J gene TRBJ1-2; the table names TRBD1, a call not compared with the DNA. TRBV12-2 is recorded as a pseudogene. The TCR comes from a human donor who had recovered from COVID-19. CDR3 bases: TGTGCAAGTCGCCAACGCAGGGGACCCAACTCTAACTATGGCTACACCTTC. Translation gives CASRQRRGPNSNYGYTF.